This T cell receptor (beta chain) was retrieved from a study of blood T cells in healthy people across ages. General study findings and limits: Long-lived and aged donors differed, with more naive CD4+ cells and higher diversity in the long-lived.

The CDR3 is 17 amino acids. Germline CDR1 and CDR2: LGHNA and YSLEER. V was clipped by 0 bases and J by 1 base, with 15 bases between them. Each of the donors had 9 to 10 milliliters of peripheral blood drawn into EDTA-treated Vacutainer tubes. PBMCs numbering at least 7 million were isolated per sample. Primers used in a second PCR of roughly 7 to 12 cycles were a sample-barcoded 5' primer and a J-beta primer mix. MiXCR, run by TCRdb on the 5' RACE reads, gives a single entry per CDR3 protein. Found here are some 1,500,000 distinct CDR3 sequences, roughly 43% of them singletons; the top ten hold around 4%. In the case of this clonotype: Its matching antigen is unknown.

This sequence joins TRBV4-3 and TRBJ1-1, with D tentatively TRBD1 (5 bases). The source is a woman aged 18-30 years in good health. Material for sequencing was blood. The CDR3 region has the DNA TGCGCCAGCAGCCAAGATAGGGGCGGGGGAAGGAACACTGAAGCTTTCTTT. Residues: CASSQDRGGGRNTEAFF.